The clone carrying this T cell receptor beta chain was seen at least ten times. Its antigen is undetermined. Sequencing libraries for TCR beta were prepared with iRepertoire HTBI primers and Arm-PCR of CDR3 regions. Each CDR3 protein gets one entry after TCRdb re-called the multiplex PCR reads with MiXCR. In the table there are 300,000 to 350,000 distinct CDR3 sequences, around a fifth of which are singletons. CDR3 size: 15 residues. Germline CDR1 reads DFQATT; CDR2 reads SNEGSKA (reference sequence). Trimming cost V 6 bases and J 0 bases; bases outside gene matches: 3. This sample is part of a study of regulatory T cells in long-lasting Graves disease. Whole-study results and caveats: Whereas new patients shared 966 public clonotypes, persistent patients shared more, at 2,500 to 3,500. Persistent disease preferred TRBV28, TRBJ1-2 and TRBJ2-5.

Time point reported: persistent/refractory GD, antithyroid drugs over 5 years with positive TRAb. PBMC RNA served as the TCR library source. The rearrangement uses TRBV20-1 and TRBJ2-6, with 9 nucleotides matching TRBD2. This receptor was identified in a female donor with Graves disease. Source: peripheral blood mononuclear cells (PBMCs), taken when the disease was refractory, from a patient treated with antithyroid drugs. The CDR3 loop is CSAERGASGANVLTF. CDR3 in DNA: TGCAGTGCAGAGCGGGGGGCCTCTGGGGCCAACGTCCTGACTTTC.